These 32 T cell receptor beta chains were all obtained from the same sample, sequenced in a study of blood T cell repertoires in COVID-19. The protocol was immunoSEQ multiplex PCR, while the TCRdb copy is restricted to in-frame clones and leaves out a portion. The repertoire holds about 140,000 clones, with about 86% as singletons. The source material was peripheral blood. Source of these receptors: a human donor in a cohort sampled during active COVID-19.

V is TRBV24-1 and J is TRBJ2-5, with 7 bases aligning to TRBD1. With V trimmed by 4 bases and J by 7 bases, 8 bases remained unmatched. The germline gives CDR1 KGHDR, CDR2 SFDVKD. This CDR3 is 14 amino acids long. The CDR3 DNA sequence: TGTGCCACCAGTGACAGGGACAGACGCGGGACCCAGTACTTC. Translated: CATSDRDRRGTQYF.

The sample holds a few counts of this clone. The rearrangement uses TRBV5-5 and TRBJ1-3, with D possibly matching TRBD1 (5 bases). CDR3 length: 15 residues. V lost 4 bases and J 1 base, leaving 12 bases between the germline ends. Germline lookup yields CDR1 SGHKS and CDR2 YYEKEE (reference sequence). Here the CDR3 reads CASSKGDRSGNTIYF. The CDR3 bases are TGTGCCAGCAGCAAGGGCGACAGATCTGGAAACACCATATATTTT.

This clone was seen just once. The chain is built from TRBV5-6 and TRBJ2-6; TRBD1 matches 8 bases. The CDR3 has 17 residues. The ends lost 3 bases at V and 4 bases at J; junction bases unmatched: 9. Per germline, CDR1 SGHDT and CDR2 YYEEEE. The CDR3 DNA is TGTGCCAGCAGCTCATGGGACAGGCCCCCCGGGGCCAACGTCCTGACTTTC. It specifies CASSSWDRPPGANVLTF.

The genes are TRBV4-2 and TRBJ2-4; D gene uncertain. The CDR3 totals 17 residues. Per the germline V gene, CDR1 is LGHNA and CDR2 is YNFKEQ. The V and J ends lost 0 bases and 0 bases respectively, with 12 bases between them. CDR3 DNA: TGTGCCAGCAGCCAAGAACCCGACATAATAGCCAAAAACATTCAGTACTTC. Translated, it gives CASSQEPDIIAKNIQYF.

In DNA, the CDR3 is TGTGCCAGCTCACCAACATCACCCTCGGGTTCACCCCTCCACTTT. Translated: CASSPTSPSGSPLHF. The chain uses TRBV18 and TRBJ1-6; no definite D call. Germline values: CDR1 KGHSH, CDR2 LQKENI. The CDR3 is made up of 15 amino acids. V was clipped by 2 bases and J by 9 bases, with 14 bases between them. Looking up the rest from reference TRBV18 and TRBJ1-6 gives the full variable domain: NAGVMQNPRHLVRRRGQEARLRCSPMKGHSHVYWYRQLPEEGLKFMVYLQKENIIDESGMPKERFSAEFPKEGPSILRIQQVVRGDSAAYFCASSPTSPSGSPLHFGNGTRLTVT.

The chain's CDR3 is CASSFSGGRSYNEQFF. CDR3 bases: TGTGCCAGCAGCTTCAGCGGGGGCCGCTCCTACAATGAGCAGTTCTTC. This chain connects TRBV11-2 to TRBJ2-1; 8 bases match TRBD2. The V and J ends lost 3 bases and 0 bases, in that order; junction bases with no gene match: 4. Germline V lookup: CDR1 SGHAT, CDR2 FQNNGV. The CDR3 is 16 amino acids. Looking up the rest from reference TRBV11-2 and TRBJ2-1 gives the full variable domain: EAGVAQSPRYKIIEKRQSVAFWCNPISGHATLYWYQQILGQGPKLLIQFQNNGVVDDSQLPKDRFSAERLKGVDSTLKIQPAKLEDSAVYLCASSFSGGRSYNEQFFGPGTRLTVL.

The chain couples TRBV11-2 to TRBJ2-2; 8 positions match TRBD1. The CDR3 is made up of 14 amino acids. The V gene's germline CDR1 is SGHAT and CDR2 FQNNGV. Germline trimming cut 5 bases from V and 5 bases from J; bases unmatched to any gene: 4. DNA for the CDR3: TGTGCCAGCAGCCAGACAGGGGTGACCGGGGAGCTGTTTTTT. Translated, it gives CASSQTGVTGELFF.

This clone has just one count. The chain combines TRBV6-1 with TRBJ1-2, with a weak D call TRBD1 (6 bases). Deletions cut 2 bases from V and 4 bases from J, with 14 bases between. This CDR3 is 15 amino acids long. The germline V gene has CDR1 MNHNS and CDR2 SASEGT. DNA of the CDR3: TGTGCCAGCAGTGAACGGGCCCCCAGGGGCTATGGCTACACCTTC. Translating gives CASSERAPRGYGYTF.

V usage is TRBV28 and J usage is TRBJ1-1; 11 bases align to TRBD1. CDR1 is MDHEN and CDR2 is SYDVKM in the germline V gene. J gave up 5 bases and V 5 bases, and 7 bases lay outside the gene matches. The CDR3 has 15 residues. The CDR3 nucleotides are TGTGCCAGCAGTACAGGACAGGGGGCTCGGACTGAAGCTTTCTTT. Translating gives CASSTGQGARTEAFF.

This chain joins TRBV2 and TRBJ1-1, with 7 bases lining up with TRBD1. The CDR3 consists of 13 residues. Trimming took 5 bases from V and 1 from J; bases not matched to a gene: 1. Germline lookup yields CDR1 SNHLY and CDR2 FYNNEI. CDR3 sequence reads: CASSYRGNTEAFF. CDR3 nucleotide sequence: TGTGCCAGCAGTTACAGGGGGAACACTGAAGCTTTCTTT. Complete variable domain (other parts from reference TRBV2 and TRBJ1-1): EPEVTQTPSHQVTQMGQEVILRCVPISNHLYFYWYRQILGQKVEFLVSFYNNEISEKSEIFDDQFSVERPDGSNFTLKIRSTKLEDSAMYFCASSYRGNTEAFFGQGTRLTVV.

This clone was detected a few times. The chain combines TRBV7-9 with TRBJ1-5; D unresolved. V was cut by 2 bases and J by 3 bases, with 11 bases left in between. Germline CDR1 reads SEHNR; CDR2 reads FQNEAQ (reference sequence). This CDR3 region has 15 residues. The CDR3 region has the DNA TGTGCCAGCAGCTTATCCGCGGCGACCAATCAGCCCCAGCATTTT. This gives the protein CASSLSAATNQPQHF. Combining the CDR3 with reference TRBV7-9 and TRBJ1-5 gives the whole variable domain DTGVSQNPRHKITKRGQNVTFRCDPISEHNRLYWYRQTLGQGPEFLTYFQNEAQLEKSRLLSDRFSAERPKGSFSTLEIQRTEQGDSAMYLCASSLSAATNQPQHFGDGTRLSIL.

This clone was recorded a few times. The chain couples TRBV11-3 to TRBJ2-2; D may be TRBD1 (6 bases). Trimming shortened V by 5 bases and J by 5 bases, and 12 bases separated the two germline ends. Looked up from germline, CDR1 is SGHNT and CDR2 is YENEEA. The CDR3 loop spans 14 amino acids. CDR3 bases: TGTGCCAGCAGCGACAGGAAAGGGACCGGGGAGCTGTTTTTT. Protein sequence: CASSDRKGTGELFF.

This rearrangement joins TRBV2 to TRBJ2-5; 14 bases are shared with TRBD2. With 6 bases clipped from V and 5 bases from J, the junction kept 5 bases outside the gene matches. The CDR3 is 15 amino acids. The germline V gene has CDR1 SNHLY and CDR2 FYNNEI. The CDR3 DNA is TGTGCCAGCAGGGTCAGACTAGCGGGAGGGGAGACCCAGTACTTC. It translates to CASRVRLAGGETQYF.

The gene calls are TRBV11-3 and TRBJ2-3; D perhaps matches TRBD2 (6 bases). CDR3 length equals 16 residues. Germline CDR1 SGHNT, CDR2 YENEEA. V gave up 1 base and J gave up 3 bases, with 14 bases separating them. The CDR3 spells CASSLGPDGRTDTQYF. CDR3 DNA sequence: TGTGCCAGCAGCTTAGGCCCCGATGGGAGGACAGATACGCAGTATTTT.

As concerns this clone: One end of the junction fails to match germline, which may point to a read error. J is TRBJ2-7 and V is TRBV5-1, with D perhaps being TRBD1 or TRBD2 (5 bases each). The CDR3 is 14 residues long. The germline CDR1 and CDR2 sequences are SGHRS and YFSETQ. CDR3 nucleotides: TGCGCCAGCACCTTGGGACGCCCCTCGGGTGAGCAGTACTTC. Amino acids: CASTLGRPSGEQYF.

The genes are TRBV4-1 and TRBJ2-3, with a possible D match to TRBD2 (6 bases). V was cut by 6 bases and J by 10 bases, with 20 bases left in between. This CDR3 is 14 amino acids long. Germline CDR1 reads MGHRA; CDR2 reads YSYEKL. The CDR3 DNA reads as TGCGCCAGCAGACACCCGACTAGTTTCCTACCGCAGTATTTT. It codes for CASRHPTSFLPQYF.

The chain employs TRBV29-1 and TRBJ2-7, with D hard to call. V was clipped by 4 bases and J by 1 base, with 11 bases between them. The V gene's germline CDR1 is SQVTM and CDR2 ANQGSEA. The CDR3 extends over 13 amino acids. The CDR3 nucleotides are TGCAGCGTTGTACGATCCGGGTCCTACGAGCAGTACTTC. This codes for CSVVRSGSYEQYF.

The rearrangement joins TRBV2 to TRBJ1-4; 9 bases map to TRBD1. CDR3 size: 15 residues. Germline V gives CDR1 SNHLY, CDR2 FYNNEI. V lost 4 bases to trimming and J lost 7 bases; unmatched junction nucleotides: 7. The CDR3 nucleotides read TGTGCCAGCAGTGCTGACAGGGGGTCTGGTGAAAAACTGTTTTTT. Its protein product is CASSADRGSGEKLFF.

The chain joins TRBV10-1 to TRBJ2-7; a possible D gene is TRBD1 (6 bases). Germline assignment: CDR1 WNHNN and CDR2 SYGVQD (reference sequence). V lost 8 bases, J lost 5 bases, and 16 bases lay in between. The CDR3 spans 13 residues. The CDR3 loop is CASPIDRPHEQYF. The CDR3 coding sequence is TGCGCCAGCCCTATCGACAGGCCCCACGAGCAGTACTTC.

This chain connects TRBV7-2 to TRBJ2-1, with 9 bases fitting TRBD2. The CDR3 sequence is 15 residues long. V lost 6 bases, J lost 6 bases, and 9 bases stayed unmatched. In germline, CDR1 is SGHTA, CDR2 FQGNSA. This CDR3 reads CASSQGGGAVNEQFF. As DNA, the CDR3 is TGTGCCAGCAGTCAGGGCGGGGGGGCTGTCAATGAGCAGTTCTTC. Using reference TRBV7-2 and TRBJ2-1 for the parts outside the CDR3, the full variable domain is GAGVSQSPSNKVTEKGKDVELRCDPISGHTALYWYRQSLGQGLEFLIYFQGNSAPDKSGLPSDRFSAERTGGSVSTLTIQRTQQEDSAVYLCASSQGGGAVNEQFFGPGTRLTVL.

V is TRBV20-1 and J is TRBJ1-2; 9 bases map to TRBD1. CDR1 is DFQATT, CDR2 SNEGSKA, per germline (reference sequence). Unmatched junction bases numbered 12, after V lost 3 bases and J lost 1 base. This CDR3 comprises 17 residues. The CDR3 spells CSASRPVGTGINYGYTF. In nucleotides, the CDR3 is TGCAGTGCTAGTCGCCCAGTCGGGACAGGGATTAACTATGGCTACACCTTC.

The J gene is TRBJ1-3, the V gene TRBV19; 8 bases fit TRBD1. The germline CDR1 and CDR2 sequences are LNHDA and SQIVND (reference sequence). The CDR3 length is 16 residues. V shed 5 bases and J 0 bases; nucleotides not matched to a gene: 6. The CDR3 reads CASSRQGISSGNTIYF. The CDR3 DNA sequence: TGTGCCAGTAGTCGACAGGGGATTTCCTCTGGAAACACCATATATTTT.

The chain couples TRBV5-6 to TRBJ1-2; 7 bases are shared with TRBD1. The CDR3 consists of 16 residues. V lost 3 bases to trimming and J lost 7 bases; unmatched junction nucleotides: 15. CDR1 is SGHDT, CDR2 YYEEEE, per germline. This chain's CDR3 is CASSSPTGLDRSGYTF. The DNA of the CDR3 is TGTGCCAGCAGCTCGCCGACAGGGTTGGATCGTAGTGGCTACACCTTC.

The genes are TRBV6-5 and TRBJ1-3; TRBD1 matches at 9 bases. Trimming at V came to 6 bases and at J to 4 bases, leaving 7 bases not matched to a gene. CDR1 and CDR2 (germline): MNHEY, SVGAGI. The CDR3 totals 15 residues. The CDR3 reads CASRLQGASGNTIYF. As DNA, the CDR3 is TGTGCCAGCAGACTACAGGGGGCATCGGGAAACACCATATATTTT.

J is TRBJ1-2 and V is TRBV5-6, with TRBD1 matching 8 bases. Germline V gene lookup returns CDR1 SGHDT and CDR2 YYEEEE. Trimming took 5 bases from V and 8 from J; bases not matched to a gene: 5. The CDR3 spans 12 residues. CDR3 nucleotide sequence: TGTGCCAGCAGTTGGACAGGGACGGGCTACACCTTC. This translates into CASSWTGTGYTF.

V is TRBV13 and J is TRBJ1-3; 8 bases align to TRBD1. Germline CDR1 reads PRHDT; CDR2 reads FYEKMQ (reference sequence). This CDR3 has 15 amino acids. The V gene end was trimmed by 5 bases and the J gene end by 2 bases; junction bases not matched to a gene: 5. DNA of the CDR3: TGTGCCAGCAGCCCCGAGACAGGGGCTGGAAACACCATATATTTT. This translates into CASSPETGAGNTIYF.

The CDR3 reads CASRVGTGGPDTQYF. As DNA, the CDR3 is TGTGCCAGTAGAGTCGGGACAGGGGGACCAGATACGCAGTATTTT. The chain joins TRBV19 to TRBJ2-3; 11 bases line up with TRBD1. The germline V gene encodes CDR1 LNHDA and CDR2 SQIVND (reference sequence). The trim removed 6 bases at V and 4 bases at J, leaving 6 bases unmatched. The CDR3 is 15 residues long.

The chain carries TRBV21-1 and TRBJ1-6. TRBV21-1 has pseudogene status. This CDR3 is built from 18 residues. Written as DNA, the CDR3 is TGTGCCAGCAGCACCCGGGACTTCAAGACCTCCTATAATTCACCCCTCCACTTT. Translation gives CASSTRDFKTSYNSPLHF.

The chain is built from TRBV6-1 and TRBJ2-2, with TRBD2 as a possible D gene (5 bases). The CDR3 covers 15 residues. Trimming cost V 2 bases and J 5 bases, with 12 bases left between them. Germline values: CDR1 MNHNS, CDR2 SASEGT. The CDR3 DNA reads TGTGCCAGCAGTGAACCCGGGAAATTGACCGGGGAGCTGTTTTTT. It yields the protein CASSEPGKLTGELFF.

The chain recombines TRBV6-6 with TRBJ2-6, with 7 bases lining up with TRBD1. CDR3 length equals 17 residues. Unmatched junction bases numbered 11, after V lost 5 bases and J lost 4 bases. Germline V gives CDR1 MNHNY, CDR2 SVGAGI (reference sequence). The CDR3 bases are TGTGCCAGCAGTCCCTCGACAGGGTCACTCGGGGCCAACGTCCTGACTTTC. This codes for CASSPSTGSLGANVLTF.

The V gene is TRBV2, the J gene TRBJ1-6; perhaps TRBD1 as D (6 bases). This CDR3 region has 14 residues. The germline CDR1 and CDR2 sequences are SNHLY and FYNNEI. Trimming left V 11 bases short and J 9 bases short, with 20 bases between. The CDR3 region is CADGRDTRSSPLHF. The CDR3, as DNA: TGTGCCGATGGGAGGGACACCCGTTCTTCACCCCTCCACTTT.

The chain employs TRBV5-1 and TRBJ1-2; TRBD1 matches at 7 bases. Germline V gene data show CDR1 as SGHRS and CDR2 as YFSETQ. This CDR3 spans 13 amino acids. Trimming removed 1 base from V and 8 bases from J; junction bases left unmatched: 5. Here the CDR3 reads CASSLTGAFGYTF. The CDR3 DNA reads TGCGCCAGCAGCTTGACAGGGGCTTTCGGCTACACCTTC.